This T cell receptor (beta chain) stems from a study of cytomegalovirus exposure and HLA in healthy donors. Regarding the study as a whole: Reportedly, cytomegalovirus status was diagnosed with high sensitivity and specificity.

Primers included in the PCR were 60 Vbeta and 13 Jbeta primers. In the original analysis: Later work found 80 million or so unique TCR beta chains, with approximately 12 million shared. Produced via immunoSEQ multiplex PCR; TCRdb's table is partial and in-frame only. The DNA was the basis for D and trimming; V, J and clone size are from that table. Here the sample spans 150,000 to 180,000 clones, 80% being singletons. The CDR3 consists of 16 residues. After removal of 0 bases from V and 6 bases from J, the junction contained 7 bases not matched to a gene. Germline CDR1 SGHRS, CDR2 YFSETQ. This clone appeared a few times. Its antigen is unknown.

Sequencing was done on a sample of PBMCs. V is TRBV5-1 and J is TRBJ2-3; 10 positions match TRBD2. The sequence was obtained from a woman between 40 and 55 years old in good health and CMV-seropositive. For the CDR3, the DNA is TGCGCCAGCAGCTTGGCCGGGCTAGCGGGAGCGGATACGCAGTATTTT. Encoded protein: CASSLAGLAGADTQYF.